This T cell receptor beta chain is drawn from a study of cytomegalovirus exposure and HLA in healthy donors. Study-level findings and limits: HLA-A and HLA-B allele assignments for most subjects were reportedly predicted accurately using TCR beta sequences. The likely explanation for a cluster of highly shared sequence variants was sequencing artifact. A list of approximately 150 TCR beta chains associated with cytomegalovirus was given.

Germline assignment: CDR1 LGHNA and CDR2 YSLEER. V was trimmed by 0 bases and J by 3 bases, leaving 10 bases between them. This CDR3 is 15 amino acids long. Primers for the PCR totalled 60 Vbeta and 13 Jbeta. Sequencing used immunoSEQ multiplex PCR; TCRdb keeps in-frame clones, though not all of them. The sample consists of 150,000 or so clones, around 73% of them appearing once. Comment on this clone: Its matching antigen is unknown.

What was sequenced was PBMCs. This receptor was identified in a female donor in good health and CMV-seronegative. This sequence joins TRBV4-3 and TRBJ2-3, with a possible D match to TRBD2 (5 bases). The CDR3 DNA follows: TGCGCCAGCAGCCAAGAAGGACTCCAAACAGATACGCAGTATTTT. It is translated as CASSQEGLQTDTQYF.